This T cell receptor beta chain was documented in a study of OX40 agonist ivuxolimab in advanced cancers. Profiling relied on immunoSEQ multiplex PCR, and the TCRdb table lists in-frame clones only, not all of them. This sample yields about 64,000 clones, of which around 90% are seen a single time; 2.8% belongs to the top ten. The sample here was CD4+ or CD8+ T cells sorted from blood, taken in a trial of the OX40 agonist ivuxolimab. The source of this sequence is an adult with an advanced solid tumor such as melanoma, head and neck, liver or kidney cancer.

In nucleotides, the CDR3 is TGTGCCAGCAGCTTGGGACTAGGCCAAAAGACAGATACGCAGTATTTT. Amino acid sequence: CASSLGLGQKTDTQYF. The chain uses TRBV5-4 and TRBJ2-3; perhaps TRBD2 as D (6 bases). CDR1 is SGHNT and CDR2 is YYREEE in the germline V gene (reference sequence). Deletions cut 0 bases from V and 3 bases from J, with 14 bases between. The CDR3 spans 16 residues. The full variable domain, in which reference TRBV5-4 and TRBJ2-3 provide the parts outside the CDR3, is ETGVTQSPTHLIKTRGQQVTLRCSSQSGHNTVSWYQQALGQGPQFIFQYYREEENGRGNFPPRFSGLQFPNYSSELNVNALELDDSALYLCASSLGLGQKTDTQYFGPGTRLTVL.